This T cell receptor beta chain was sequenced for a study of T-cell reconstitution after alpha-beta-depleted transplantation in children. Researchers prepared the TCRbeta library using unique molecular identifiers, the study reports. TCRdb re-analysed the PCR reads in MiXCR, keeping a single row per CDR3 protein. The sample has 420,000 or so distinct CDR3 sequences; roughly 10% are singletons. This clonotype was detected ten times or more. The CDR3 is 15 residues long. The junction had 7 bases not matched to a gene; V was cut back by 3 bases and J by 7 bases. CDR1 is SGHRS, CDR2 YFSETQ, per germline. This clonotype originated in a human donor who donated a stem cell graft to a child with acute myeloid leukemia. The gene calls are TRBV5-1 and TRBJ1-6; 7 nucleotides match TRBD1. Sequences were derived from PBMCs from the stem cell graft donor, sampled from the stem cell graft. The CDR3 reads CASSSGQVGNSPLHF. CDR3 coding DNA: TGCGCCAGCAGCTCCGGACAGGTGGGGAATTCACCCCTCCACTTT.